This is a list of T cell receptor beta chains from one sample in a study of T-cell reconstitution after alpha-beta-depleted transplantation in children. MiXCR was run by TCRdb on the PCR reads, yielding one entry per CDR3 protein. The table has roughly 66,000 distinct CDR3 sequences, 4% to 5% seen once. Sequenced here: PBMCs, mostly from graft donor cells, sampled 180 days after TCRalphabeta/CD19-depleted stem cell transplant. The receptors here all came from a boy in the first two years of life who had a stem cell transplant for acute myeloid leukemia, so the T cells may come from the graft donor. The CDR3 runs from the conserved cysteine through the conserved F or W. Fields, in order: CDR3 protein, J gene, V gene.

CDR3 protein: CSARDVRRQGNIQYF
J gene: TRBJ2-4
V gene: TRBV20-1

CDR3 protein: CTISLPSGGQSYNDQFF
J gene: TRBJ2-1
V gene: TRBV3-1

CDR3 protein: CSVDAGRYTF
J gene: TRBJ1-2
V gene: TRBV29-1

CDR3 protein: CSGLGTSGKHEQFF
J gene: TRBJ2-1
V gene: TRBV29-1

CDR3 protein: CATSRDPGLVQPQHF
J gene: TRBJ1-5
V gene: TRBV15

CDR3 protein: CASSKRLQGKIGELFF
J gene: TRBJ2-2
V gene: TRBV21-1

CDR3 protein: CASTVTTGSGNTIYF
J gene: TRBJ1-3
V gene: TRBV28

CDR3 protein: CASSPQWGGTGELFF
J gene: TRBJ2-2
V gene: TRBV7-3

CDR3 protein: CAISRQGNSPLHF
J gene: TRBJ1-6
V gene: TRBV10-3

CDR3 protein: CSVQGGVYGYTF
J gene: TRBJ1-2
V gene: TRBV29-1

CDR3 protein: CASSLDSGGAEEYF
J gene: TRBJ2-3
V gene: TRBV12-3/TRBV12-4

CDR3 protein: CASSLAGGNTEAFF
J gene: TRBJ1-1
V gene: TRBV5-1

CDR3 protein: CSGGQSTDTQYF
J gene: TRBJ2-3
V gene: TRBV20-1

CDR3 protein: CASSSLGLATDTQYF
J gene: TRBJ2-3
V gene: TRBV7-2

CDR3 protein: CASSFDGSTYEQYF
J gene: TRBJ2-7
V gene: TRBV7-8

CDR3 protein: CARGLGLIYEQYF
J gene: TRBJ2-7
V gene: TRBV4-2

CDR3 protein: CASSLAGIYEQYF
J gene: TRBJ2-7
V gene: TRBV5-4

CDR3 protein: CASSQVLFSGGPQFF
J gene: TRBJ2-1
V gene: TRBV4-2

CDR3 protein: CASSPGPGELFF
J gene: TRBJ2-2
V gene: TRBV7-3

CDR3 protein: CASSLQGAMETQYF
J gene: TRBJ2-5
V gene: TRBV7-2

CDR3 protein: CASSIGQGKAGANVLTF
J gene: TRBJ2-6
V gene: TRBV19

CDR3 protein: CASSSGQANSPLHF
J gene: TRBJ1-6
V gene: TRBV5-1

CDR3 protein: CATSGTGTYNEQFF
J gene: TRBJ2-1
V gene: TRBV24-1

CDR3 protein: CASSPGYTEAFF
J gene: TRBJ1-1
V gene: TRBV12-3/TRBV12-4

CDR3 protein: CATSDSRTASNTGELFF
J gene: TRBJ2-2
V gene: TRBV24-1

CDR3 protein: CSVGQGSNTEAFF
J gene: TRBJ1-1
V gene: TRBV29-1

CDR3 protein: CASSKDRSSPPRYF
J gene: TRBJ2-7
V gene: TRBV6-1

CDR3 protein: CASSPGAGEGYGYTF
J gene: TRBJ1-2
V gene: TRBV7-2

CDR3 protein: CSARDIDRGAEAFF
J gene: TRBJ1-1
V gene: TRBV20-1

CDR3 protein: CASSPFRYGRGYSNQPQHF
J gene: TRBJ1-5
V gene: TRBV7-3

CDR3 protein: CAWSDQSQPQHF
J gene: TRBJ1-5
V gene: TRBV30

CDR3 protein: CASSNAGTGGGYTF
J gene: TRBJ1-2
V gene: TRBV6-2/TRBV6-3

CDR3 protein: CASSHPTLAGGSDTQYF
J gene: TRBJ2-3
V gene: TRBV3-1

CDR3 protein: CASSQTITGTSGEETQYF
J gene: TRBJ2-5
V gene: TRBV4-3

CDR3 protein: CASSLGQGTETQYF
J gene: TRBJ2-5
V gene: TRBV7-9

CDR3 protein: CASSLRGGSYNEQFF
J gene: TRBJ2-1
V gene: TRBV7-9

CDR3 protein: CASFQGQNTEAFF
J gene: TRBJ1-1
V gene: TRBV18

CDR3 protein: CASSTRADYPYNEQFF
J gene: TRBJ2-1
V gene: TRBV28

CDR3 protein: CASSPSHLYTDTQYF
J gene: TRBJ2-3
V gene: TRBV7-2

CDR3 protein: CASSQDFGAGGEPQHF
J gene: TRBJ1-5
V gene: TRBV4-2

CDR3 protein: CASSQVARPAYEQYF
J gene: TRBJ2-7
V gene: TRBV14

CDR3 protein: CATSDPSGHTGELFF
J gene: TRBJ2-2
V gene: TRBV24-1

CDR3 protein: CASSEMAGWEKLFF
J gene: TRBJ1-4
V gene: TRBV2

CDR3 protein: CSVFGQGPYNEQFF
J gene: TRBJ2-1
V gene: TRBV29-1

CDR3 protein: CASSYGGGYEQYF
J gene: TRBJ2-7
V gene: TRBV11-2

CDR3 protein: CASSLTGGGNIQYF
J gene: TRBJ2-4
V gene: TRBV7-8

CDR3 protein: CAIGLGENEQFF
J gene: TRBJ2-1
V gene: TRBV25-1

CDR3 protein: CASTGTSGATDTQYF
J gene: TRBJ2-3
V gene: TRBV6-5

CDR3 protein: CASSLVGYQETQYF
J gene: TRBJ2-5
V gene: TRBV7-9

CDR3 protein: CASSLDPSLQETQYF
J gene: TRBJ2-5
V gene: TRBV5-1